The 29 T cell receptor beta chains below come from one sample, sequenced in a study of blood T cell repertoires in COVID-19 (dated by TCRdb to about 2020). The library was obtained by the immunoSEQ multiplex PCR assay. Held by TCRdb, this immuneACCESS table contains in-frame sequences only and omits some clones. Under half of the omission traces to an unresolved V gene where checked; the cause of the rest is unknown. This sample is represented by approximately 90,000 clones; approximately 84% of them were singletons. In total, the top ten clones hold 4.4% of the sample. The sequenced sample was peripheral blood. The receptors were gathered from a man in his 60s with acute or convalescent COVID-19.

The J gene is TRBJ1-2, the V gene TRBV28; D gene unclear. CDR3 length: 13 residues. V was pared by 2 bases and J by 4 bases, with 8 bases between. Per germline, CDR1 MDHEN and CDR2 SYDVKM. The CDR3 nucleotides are TGTGCCAGCAGTTTACCGCGGGGCTATGGCTACACCTTC. Amino acids: CASSLPRGYGYTF.

The J gene is TRBJ1-1, the V gene TRBV5-1; perhaps TRBD1 as D (6 bases). CDR3 length: 14 residues. Trimming pared 0 bases from V and 5 bases from J, leaving 11 bases between. The germline CDR1 and CDR2 sequences are SGHRS and YFSETQ. CDR3 in DNA: TGCGCCAGCAGCTTGGCAGGGGCTTATACTGAAGCTTTCTTT. Translated: CASSLAGAYTEAFF.

The J gene is TRBJ2-5, the V gene TRBV5-4; 14 bases are shared with TRBD2. The J segment lost 7 bases and the V segment lost 7 bases, leaving 9 bases of the junction unmatched. The germline CDR1 and CDR2 sequences are SGHNT and YYREEE (reference sequence). The CDR3 sequence is 15 residues long. Written as DNA, the CDR3 is TGTGCCAGCCGGGACGGGACTAGCGGGAGTGGGACCCAGTACTTC. This sequence encodes CASRDGTSGSGTQYF. The whole variable domain, remainder taken from reference TRBV5-4 and TRBJ2-5, is ETGVTQSPTHLIKTRGQQVTLRCSSQSGHNTVSWYQQALGQGPQFIFQYYREEENGRGNFPPRFSGLQFPNYSSELNVNALELDDSALYLCASRDGTSGSGTQYFGPGTRLLVL.

J is TRBJ2-1 and V is TRBV7-9; D not resolved. With 5 bases removed from V and 0 bases from J, the gap between germline ends came to 11 bases. The germline CDR1 and CDR2 sequences are SEHNR and FQNEAQ (reference sequence). This CDR3 is built from 15 residues. CDR3 sequence reads: CASSRDTSSYNEQFF. As DNA, the CDR3 is TGTGCCAGCAGCCGCGACACAAGCTCCTACAATGAGCAGTTCTTC.

The chain has TRBV6-2 or TRBV6-3 and TRBJ2-1; 8 bases map to TRBD2. This CDR3 has 16 residues. Germline trimming cut 0 bases from V and 8 bases from J; bases unmatched to any gene: 9. In germline, CDR1 is MNHEY, CDR2 SVGEGT. CDR3 protein: CASSYSRAGGVDEQFF. CDR3 in DNA: TGTGCCAGCAGTTACTCGAGGGCGGGAGGCGTCGATGAGCAGTTCTTC.

V is TRBV7-2 and J is TRBJ2-7, with 10 bases matching TRBD1. This CDR3 is built from 15 residues. CDR1 and CDR2 from the germline V gene are SGHTA and FQGNSA. The V gene end was trimmed by 4 bases and the J gene end by 3 bases; junction bases not matched to a gene: 6. This CDR3 is CASSYLRDRGYEQYF. In nucleotides, the CDR3 is TGTGCCAGCAGCTACCTCCGGGACAGGGGCTACGAGCAGTACTTC.

The J gene is TRBJ2-5, the V gene TRBV27; 7 bases map to TRBD1. Unmatched junction bases numbered 5, after V lost 5 bases and J lost 5 bases. The CDR3 totals 13 residues. Germline V lookup: CDR1 MNHEY, CDR2 SMNVEV (reference sequence). CDR3 sequence reads: CASSTQGWETQYF. Written as DNA, the CDR3 is TGTGCCAGCAGTACACAGGGGTGGGAGACCCAGTACTTC.

This chain uses TRBV9 with TRBJ2-7, with TRBD2 matching over 13 bases. The CDR3 extends over 16 amino acids. Germline CDR1 reads SGDLS; CDR2 reads YYNGEE. The V and J ends lost 2 bases and 3 bases, in that order; junction bases with no gene match: 5. The CDR3 DNA reads as TGTGCCAGCAGCGTCGGACTAGCGGGAGTAAGCTACGAGCAGTACTTC. This encodes CASSVGLAGVSYEQYF.

The chain links TRBV10-3 to TRBJ1-6, with D unclear. CDR3 length: 12 residues. Germline CDR1 ENHRY, CDR2 SYGVKD. Trimming removed 0 bases at V and 13 bases at J, with 7 bases between. CDR3 sequence reads: CAISESGAPLHF. The CDR3 DNA is TGTGCCATCAGTGAGTCAGGAGCCCCCCTCCACTTT.

The CDR3 loop is CASSRQYEQYF. The CDR3 coding sequence is TGTGCCAGCAGCAGACAGTACGAGCAGTACTTC. The chain carries TRBV6-5 and TRBJ2-7, with D possibly matching TRBD1 (5 bases). This CDR3 is built from 11 residues. Germline V gives CDR1 MNHEY, CDR2 SVGAGI. Trimming left V 6 bases short and J 4 bases short, with 7 bases between.

This clone was seen just once. The CDR3 sequence: CASSQLQTGTAEAFF. The CDR3 DNA reads TGCGCCAGCAGCCAATTACAAACAGGGACAGCTGAAGCTTTCTTT. This chain connects TRBV4-3 to TRBJ1-1; 7 bases fit TRBD1. V shed 2 bases, J shed 6 bases, and the junction held 9 bases outside the gene matches. CDR1 LGHNA and CDR2 YSLEER come from the germline V gene. The CDR3 spans 15 residues.

This chain uses TRBV7-2 with TRBJ2-2; D is perhaps TRBD1 (6 bases). This CDR3 contains 14 residues. Trimming took 2 bases from V and 5 from J, leaving 9 bases between them. Looked up from germline, CDR1 is SGHTA and CDR2 is FQGNSA. The CDR3 sequence: CASSLLGTTGELFF. The DNA for the CDR3 is TGTGCCAGCAGCTTACTTGGGACAACCGGGGAGCTGTTTTTT.

The chain carries TRBV9 and TRBJ2-7; unclear D gene. Trimming took off 0 bases at V and 2 bases at J, with 9 bases between the two ends. CDR3 size: 14 residues. Per germline, CDR1 SGDLS and CDR2 YYNGEE. The CDR3 coding sequence is TGTGCCAGCAGCGTAGAGGATGGAGCCTACGAGCAGTACTTC. Translated: CASSVEDGAYEQYF. Drawing the rest from reference TRBV9 and TRBJ2-7, the complete variable domain is DSGVTQTPKHLITATGQRVTLRCSPRSGDLSVYWYQQSLDQGLQFLIQYYNGEERAKGNILERFSAQQFPDLHSELNLSSLELGDSALYFCASSVEDGAYEQYFGPGTRLTVT.

The chain is built from TRBV28 and TRBJ2-7; the D gene is possibly TRBD1 (6 bases). Germline V gene data show CDR1 as MDHEN and CDR2 as SYDVKM. V lost 2 bases and J 1 base, leaving 9 bases between the germline ends. The length of the CDR3 is 14 residues. Here the CDR3 reads CASSLLDRSYEQYF. The CDR3 DNA is TGTGCCAGCAGTTTACTGGACAGATCCTACGAGCAGTACTTC.

CDR3 sequence (DNA): TGCGCCAGCAGCCAAGTTTCAGGGTTCAACACTGAAGCTTTCTTT. Encoded protein: CASSQVSGFNTEAFF. This chain uses TRBV4-3 with TRBJ1-1, with D possibly matching TRBD1 (5 bases). The CDR3 is made up of 15 amino acids. Germline CDR1 is LGHNA and CDR2 is YSLEER. V was cut by 1 base and J by 2 bases, with 11 bases left in between.

This clone came up once. This chain uses TRBV11-2 with TRBJ2-1; no definite D call. V gave up 1 base and J gave up 0 bases, with 7 bases separating them. CDR1 and CDR2 from the germline V gene are SGHAT and FQNNGV. CDR3 length: 15 residues. The CDR3 loop is CASSLGRVSYNEQFF. The CDR3 DNA reads TGTGCCAGCAGCTTAGGACGGGTCTCCTACAATGAGCAGTTCTTC.

This rearrangement joins TRBV27 to TRBJ2-2; D might be TRBD1 (5 bases). V was clipped by 5 bases and J by 0 bases, with 22 bases between them. The CDR3 loop spans 19 amino acids. Germline values: CDR1 MNHEY, CDR2 SMNVEV (reference sequence). CDR3 protein: CASSPSWQGHLTNTGELFF. The DNA for the CDR3 is TGTGCCAGCAGTCCCTCTTGGCAGGGCCACCTAACGAACACCGGGGAGCTGTTTTTT.

This clone was observed a handful of times. The chain recombines TRBV28 with TRBJ1-6; no definite D call. The CDR3 is 14 amino acids. V shed 6 bases and J shed 0 bases, with 6 bases lying between them. In germline, CDR1 is MDHEN, CDR2 SYDVKM. The CDR3 sequence is CASRVSSYNSPLHF. CDR3 in DNA: TGTGCCAGCAGGGTGAGCTCCTATAATTCACCCCTCCACTTT.

This clone showed up many times. The V call is TRBV6-6, the J call TRBJ1-1; D possibly corresponds to TRBD1 (5 bases). CDR1 and CDR2 from the germline V gene are MNHNY and SVGAGI (reference sequence). The CDR3 length is 12 residues. Deletions cut 2 bases from V and 9 bases from J, with 10 bases between. CDR3 sequence: CASSYPDSKAFF. The CDR3 DNA sequence: TGTGCCAGCAGTTACCCAGACAGCAAAGCTTTCTTT.

The chain employs TRBV3-1 (or the pseudogene TRBV3-2) and TRBJ1-4, with D unresolved. Trimming stripped 4 bases from V and 7 bases from J, with 22 bases between. The CDR3 loop spans 17 amino acids. CDR1 is LGHDT and CDR2 is YNNKEL in the germline V gene (reference sequence). This CDR3 is CASSPATVTTRSEKLFF. In DNA, the CDR3 is TGTGCCAGCAGCCCCGCGACCGTCACTACTCGAAGTGAAAAACTGTTTTTT.

The chain employs TRBV28 and TRBJ2-2; D is unresolved. CDR3 size: 15 residues. Germline CDR1 is MDHEN and CDR2 is SYDVKM. Between the trimmed V and J ends, which lost 7 bases and 4 bases, there was a span of 16 bases. CDR3 in amino acids: CASTLERTGTGELFF. The CDR3 bases are TGTGCCAGCACCCTTGAGAGAACGGGCACCGGGGAGCTGTTTTTT.

This clone was observed a handful of times. The chain recombines TRBV29-1 with TRBJ1-3; D remains unclear. The V and J ends lost 0 bases and 0 bases respectively, with 6 bases between them. CDR1 is SQVTM and CDR2 is ANQGSEA in the germline V gene. CDR3 length equals 14 residues. CDR3 sequence reads: CSVEDRNSGNTIYF. The DNA of the CDR3 is TGCAGCGTTGAAGACAGAAACTCTGGAAACACCATATATTTT.

The rearrangement joins TRBV11-3 to TRBJ2-1, with D maybe TRBD2 (5 bases). The CDR3 runs 15 residues. With 5 bases removed from V and 0 bases from J, the gap between germline ends came to 11 bases. From germline, CDR1 is SGHNT and CDR2 YENEEA. The CDR3 DNA is TGTGCCAGCAGCCCACGGGAAAGCTCCTACAATGAGCAGTTCTTC. Translation: CASSPRESSYNEQFF.

This chain connects TRBV5-4 to TRBJ2-2; D might be TRBD2 (6 bases). This CDR3 region has 16 residues. In germline, CDR1 is SGHNT, CDR2 YYREEE (reference sequence). V was cut by 3 bases and J by 1 base, with 13 bases left in between. In DNA form, the CDR3 reads TGTGCCAGCAGCTCCGGACTAACCCTGAACACCGGGGAGCTGTTTTTT. Its protein is CASSSGLTLNTGELFF.

This chain uses TRBV14 with TRBJ1-1; TRBD1 is a possible D gene (5 bases). The CDR3 is made up of 15 amino acids. The V gene lost 4 bases and the J gene lost 0 bases, with 12 bases spanning the gap. Germline CDR1 reads SGHDN; CDR2 reads FVKESK. The CDR3 nucleotides are TGTGCCAGCAGCCCGCTAGGAGGGGTGAACACTGAAGCTTTCTTT. Protein sequence: CASSPLGGVNTEAFF.

The chain employs TRBV6-2 or TRBV6-3 and TRBJ2-7; TRBD2 aligns across 8 bases. Germline V gives CDR1 MNHEY, CDR2 SVGEGT. This CDR3 has 16 residues. Trimming at V came to 4 bases and at J to 2 bases, leaving 10 bases not matched to a gene. The CDR3: CASSSGYSGNAYEQYF. The CDR3 nucleotides are TGTGCCAGCAGTTCTGGATATAGCGGGAACGCCTACGAGCAGTACTTC.

This clone was picked up one time. The chain employs TRBV6-2 or TRBV6-3 and TRBJ2-3; D may be TRBD1 (6 bases). CDR1 MNHEY and CDR2 SVGEGT come from the germline V gene. There are 12 residues in the CDR3. V lost 5 bases, J lost 9 bases, and 12 bases lay in between. The CDR3 DNA follows: TGTGCCAGCAGTCAAGGGCAGGGGACGCAGTATTTT. Residues: CASSQGQGTQYF.

The chain links TRBV4-1 to TRBJ2-6; D is ambiguous. There are 14 residues in the CDR3. V shed 5 bases and J shed 3 bases, with 8 bases lying between them. Looked up from germline, CDR1 is MGHRA and CDR2 is YSYEKL. CDR3 sequence (DNA): TGCGCCAGCAGCTACAATCTTGGGGCCAACGTCCTGACTTTC. The encoded protein is CASSYNLGANVLTF.

The chain couples TRBV7-3 to TRBJ2-5; maybe TRBD2 (6 bases). Deletions cut 5 bases from V and 5 bases from J, with 9 bases between. CDR3 length: 12 residues. Germline CDR1 is SGHTA and CDR2 is FQGTGA. The CDR3: CASSRDSETQYF. CDR3 bases: TGTGCCAGCAGCCGGGACTCCGAGACCCAGTACTTC.